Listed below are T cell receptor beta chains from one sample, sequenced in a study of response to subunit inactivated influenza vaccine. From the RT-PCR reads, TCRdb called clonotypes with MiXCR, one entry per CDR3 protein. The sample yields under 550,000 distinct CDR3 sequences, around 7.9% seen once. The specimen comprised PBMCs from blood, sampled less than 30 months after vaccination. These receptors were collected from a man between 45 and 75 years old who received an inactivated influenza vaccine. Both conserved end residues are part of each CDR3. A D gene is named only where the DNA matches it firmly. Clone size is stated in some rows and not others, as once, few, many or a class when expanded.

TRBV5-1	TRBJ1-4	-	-	CASSSDRPDEKLFF	TGCGCCAGCAGCTCGGACAGACCTGACGAAAAACTGTTTTTT
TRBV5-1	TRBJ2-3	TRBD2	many	CASSSGTSGRSGDTQYF	TGCGCCAGCAGCTCGGGGACTAGCGGGAGAAGTGGGGATACGCAGTATTTT
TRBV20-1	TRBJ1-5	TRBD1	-	CSARGTAFRPQHF	TGCAGTGCTAGGGGGACAGCCTTTCGGCCCCAGCATTTT
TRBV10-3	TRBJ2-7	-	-	CAINPGYEQYF	TGTGCCATCAACCCTGGCTACGAGCAGTACTTC
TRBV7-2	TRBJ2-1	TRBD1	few	CASSPSDWAGGYNEQFF	TGTGCCAGCAGCCCTAGCGACTGGGCAGGGGGCTATAATGAGCAGTTCTTC
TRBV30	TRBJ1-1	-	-	CAWSVGGGTEAFF	TGTGCCTGGAGTGTAGGGGGAGGTACTGAAGCTTTCTTT
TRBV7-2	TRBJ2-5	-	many	CASSLGRAGETQYF	TGTGCCAGCAGCTTAGGGAGGGCCGGTGAGACCCAGTACTTC
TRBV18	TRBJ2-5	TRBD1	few	CASSPTTGGQETQYF	TGTGCCAGCTCACCGACGACAGGGGGCCAAGAGACCCAGTACTTC
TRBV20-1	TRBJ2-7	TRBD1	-	CSASTGDPLVF	TGCAGTGCTAGTACAGGGGACCCCCTTGTATTC
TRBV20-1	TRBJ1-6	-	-	CSARENSRGSPLHF	TGCAGTGCTAGAGAGAACAGTCGGGGTTCACCCCTCCACTTT
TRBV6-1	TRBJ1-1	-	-	CASRSRGLNTEAFF	TGTGCCAGCAGATCCCGTGGGTTGAACACTGAAGCTTTCTTT
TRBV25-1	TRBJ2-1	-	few	CASSGGDLLEQFF	TGTGCCAGCAGTGGTGGGGACTTACTAGAGCAGTTCTTC
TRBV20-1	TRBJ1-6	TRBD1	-	CSARDWVGGRDSPLHF	TGCAGTGCTAGAGATTGGGTAGGGGGCCGTGATTCACCCCTCCACTTT
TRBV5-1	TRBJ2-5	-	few	CASSLATGGETQYF	TGCGCCAGCAGCTTGGCCACGGGCGGGGAGACCCAGTACTTC
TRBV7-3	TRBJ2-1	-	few	CASSLMATPSPYNEQFF	TGTGCCAGCAGCTTAATGGCGACCCCTTCCCCTTACAATGAGCAGTTCTTC
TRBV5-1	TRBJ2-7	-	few	CASSLAYSSYEQYF	TGCGCCAGCAGCTTGGCCTATTCTTCCTACGAGCAGTACTTC
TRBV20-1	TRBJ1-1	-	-	CSARDLDIGTEAFF	TGCAGTGCTAGAGACTTAGACATAGGCACTGAAGCTTTCTTT
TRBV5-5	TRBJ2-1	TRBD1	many	CASSLDSDRFPFF	TGTGCCAGCAGCTTGGATTCGGACAGGTTCCCGTTCTTC
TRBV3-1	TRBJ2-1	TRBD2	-	CASSQPAGGLNEQFF	TGTGCCAGCAGCCAACCAGCGGGGGGGCTCAATGAGCAGTTCTTC
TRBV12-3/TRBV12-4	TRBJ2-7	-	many	CASSFIQRQSYEQYF	TGTGCCAGCAGTTTCATACAGAGACAGTCCTACGAGCAGTACTTC
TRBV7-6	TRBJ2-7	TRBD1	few	CASSLEVGQGTYEQYF	TGTGCCAGCAGCTTAGAGGTGGGACAGGGCACCTACGAGCAGTACTTC
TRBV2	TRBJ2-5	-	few	CASSVETQYF	TGTGCCAGCAGTGTAGAGACCCAGTACTTC
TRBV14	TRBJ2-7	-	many	CASSQDSREQYF	TGTGCCAGCAGCCAAGATTCCCGCGAGCAGTACTTC
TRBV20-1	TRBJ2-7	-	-	CSAKDREGYEQYF	TGCAGTGCTAAAGACAGGGAGGGCTACGAGCAGTACTTC
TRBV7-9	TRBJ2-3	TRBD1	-	CASSFKPGQGAGDTQYF	TGTGCCAGCAGCTTCAAACCGGGACAGGGGGCAGGAGATACGCAGTATTTT